This TCR beta chain originates from a study of shared clonotypes between healthy human individuals. Study observations and caveats: Researchers found naive subsets generally carried larger estimated richness than memory subsets.

Donors had no recently reported acute infections or vaccinations and were HIV-negative. Looked up from germline, CDR1 is SGHVS and CDR2 is FQNEAQ. Deletions cut 9 bases from V and 3 bases from J, with 11 bases between. The CDR3 spans 13 residues. Clones were read by immunoSEQ multiplex PCR, and TCRdb kept only the in-frame ones, dropping some. The data hold a few million clones, with around 94% observed a single time. Comments on this clone: Its antigen is undetermined.

V and J are TRBV7-8 and TRBJ2-2, with D possibly being TRBD2 (7 bases). The sequencing input was naive CD4+ T cells sorted from blood. Subset given: CD45RA+ positively selected. This TCR derives from a young man in good health. The CDR3 protein is CASREGDTGELFF. Here the CDR3 DNA reads TGTGCCAGTAGGGAGGGGGACACCGGGGAGCTGTTTTTT. The whole variable domain, remainder taken from reference TRBV7-8 and TRBJ2-2, is GAGVSQSPRYKVAKRGQDVALRCDPISGHVSLFWYQQALGQGPEFLTYFQNEAQLDKSGLPSDRFFAERPEGSVSTLKIQRTQQEDSAVYLCASREGDTGELFFGEGSRLTVL.